This T cell receptor (beta chain) is drawn from a study of shared clonotypes between healthy human individuals. Assay: immunoSEQ multiplex PCR; the TCRdb copy retains only in-frame clones and omits some. Of around 2.1 million clones in the sample, just over 90% were seen once. Trimming took 8 bases from V and 7 from J, leaving 12 bases between them. The CDR3 has 11 residues. Per the germline V gene, CDR1 is SNHLY and CDR2 is FYNNEI. Positively selected for CCR7, the CD45RO-negative cells used as naive CD8 cells excluded terminally differentiated effector memory CD45RA+ cells. This sequence was found in a man younger than 35 in good health. Some clones in this sample may be carry-over from other donors' samples. Sequencing input: naive CD8+ T cells from PBMCs. The chain combines TRBV2 with TRBJ2-7; no reliable D call. This chain's CDR3 is CASEVTREQYF. The CDR3 region has the DNA TGTGCCAGCGAGGTTACGAGGGAGCAGTACTTC.